The rows below give T cell receptor beta chains drawn from one sample of a study of cytomegalovirus exposure and HLA in healthy donors. Libraries were prepared by immunoSEQ multiplex PCR; TCRdb keeps only in-frame clonotypes and omits some of them. The table has about 190,000 clones, 79% seen once. Sequences were obtained from PBMCs. These receptors all stem from a woman aged 45-60 years in good health and CMV-seronegative. CDR3s include the opening cysteine and the closing phenylalanine or tryptophan. Each record gives: D gene, V gene, CDR3 length, J gene, clone size, CDR3 protein, CDR3 DNA. D genes are given only for firm matches. Expanded clones are given a class, and other clones once, few, many or no size at all.

TRBD1	TRBV27	13	TRBJ2-1	.	CARGQGTNNEQFF	TGTGCCAGGGGACAGGGGACCAACAATGAGCAGTTCTTC
.	TRBV5-6	15	TRBJ1-2	.	CASSLVLTANYGYTF	TGTGCCAGCAGCTTGGTACTGACAGCCAACTATGGCTACACCTTC
.	TRBV7-9	14	TRBJ2-3	.	CASSRGARTDTQYF	TGTGCCAGCAGCCGGGGGGCAAGGACAGATACGCAGTATTTT
.	TRBV19	13	TRBJ2-3	.	CASSIPSTDTQYF	TGTGCCAGTAGTATACCTAGCACAGATACGCAGTATTTT
TRBD1	TRBV7-2	16	TRBJ2-1	.	CASSLSPRGQRNEQFF	TGTGCCAGCAGCTTGAGCCCCCGGGGACAGAGGAATGAGCAGTTCTTC
.	TRBV4-3	16	TRBJ1-1	.	CASSQARAFMNTEAFF	TGCGCCAGCAGCCAAGCGAGGGCTTTCATGAACACTGAAGCTTTCTTT
.	TRBV9	19	TRBJ1-4	.	CASSITGSQPTERGEKLFF	TGTGCCAGCAGCATTACAGGGTCCCAGCCGACCGAACGCGGTGAAAAACTGTTTTTT
TRBD1	TRBV18	14	TRBJ2-5	few	CASSPGTGGETQYF	TGTGCCAGCTCACCCGGGACAGGGGGCGAGACCCAGTACTTC
TRBD2	TRBV28	15	TRBJ2-1	.	CASSATSGSFPEQFF	TGTGCCAGCAGCGCGACTAGCGGGAGTTTTCCTGAGCAGTTCTTC
.	TRBV7-2	17	TRBJ1-4	once	CASSPSGTLALFEKLFF	TGTGCCAGCAGCCCTTCTGGGACACTGGCACTCTTCGAAAAACTGTTTTTT
.	TRBV7-2	15	TRBJ2-1	.	CASSLAGTTYNEQFF	TGTGCCAGCAGCTTAGCGGGGACAACCTACAATGAGCAGTTCTTC
TRBD2	TRBV4-3	15	TRBJ2-2	.	CASSRLAGGTGELFF	TGCGCCAGCAGCAGACTAGCGGGGGGGACCGGGGAGCTGTTTTTT
TRBD1	TRBV27	14	TRBJ2-1	once	CASNHRDRGGEQFF	TGTGCCAGCAATCACCGGGACAGGGGTGGAGAGCAGTTCTTC
.	TRBV9	15	TRBJ2-2	.	CASSFQTGHTGELFF	TGTGCCAGCAGCTTCCAGACAGGCCACACCGGGGAGCTGTTTTTT
.	TRBV5-1	14	TRBJ1-1	.	CASSLEVRNTEAFF	TGCGCCAGCAGCTTGGAAGTCAGAAACACTGAAGCTTTCTTT
.	TRBV28	16	TRBJ1-4	.	CASRVWGGSGTEKLFF	TGTGCCAGCAGAGTTTGGGGGGGATCAGGGACTGAAAAACTGTTTTTT
TRBD1	TRBV9	15	TRBJ1-2	.	CASSSPQGQGYGYTF	TGTGCCAGCAGCTCCCCACAGGGGCAGGGCTATGGCTACACCTTC
TRBD2	TRBV5-8	15	TRBJ2-3	.	CASSPGTSGSNTQYF	TGTGCCAGCAGCCCCGGGACTAGCGGGAGCAATACGCAGTATTTT
TRBD1	TRBV19	17	TRBJ1-1	once	CASSIDVRDRVNTEAFF	TGTGCCAGTAGTATAGACGTAAGGGACAGGGTCAACACTGAAGCTTTCTTT
.	TRBV19	13	TRBJ2-7	.	CASSTNRAHEQYF	TGTGCCAGTAGTACTAACAGGGCCCACGAGCAGTACTTC
TRBD1	TRBV5-3	11	TRBJ1-6	.	CVRRGPSPLHF	TGTGTCAGAAGGGGGCCTTCACCCCTCCACTTT
.	TRBV19	13	TRBJ1-2	.	CASSIQGLGGYTF	TGTGCCAGTAGTATACAGGGGCTCGGAGGCTACACCTTC
.	TRBV9	15	TRBJ2-3	.	CASSVGVRVEDTQYF	TGTGCCAGCAGCGTAGGGGTCAGGGTGGAAGATACGCAGTATTTT
.	TRBV7-9	16	TRBJ2-1	.	CASSLVEGVERDEQFF	TGTGCCAGCAGCTTGGTTGAGGGGGTAGAAAGGGATGAGCAGTTCTTC
TRBD1	TRBV18	14	TRBJ1-1	.	CASSPGQRNTEAFF	TGTGCCAGCTCACCGGGACAGCGGAACACTGAAGCTTTCTTT
.	TRBV7-2	14	TRBJ1-2	.	CASSPVGGGYGYTF	TGTGCCAGCAGCCCCGTAGGGGGGGGCTATGGCTACACCTTC
.	TRBV7-8	13	TRBJ2-2	.	CASSLIETGELFF	TGTGCCAGCAGCTTAATCGAGACCGGGGAGCTGTTTTTT
TRBD1	TRBV4-3	16	TRBJ2-7	few	CASSQSRGTGSHEQYF	TGCGCCAGCAGCCAAAGCCGGGGGACAGGGTCCCACGAGCAGTACTTC
TRBD1	TRBV28	15	TRBJ1-3	.	CASQTGTVTGNTIYF	TGTGCCAGCCAAACCGGGACAGTCACTGGAAACACCATATATTTT
.	TRBV14	15	TRBJ1-3	.	CASSQVGGRGNTIYF	TGTGCCAGCAGCCAAGTCGGGGGAAGGGGAAACACCATATATTTT
.	TRBV10-3	14	TRBJ2-3	.	CAISVGAATDTQYF	TGTGCCATCAGCGTAGGGGCGGCCACAGATACGCAGTATTTT
.	TRBV7-2	14	TRBJ1-6	.	CASSLGSSGSPLHF	TGTGCCAGCAGCTTAGGGTCGTCCGGTTCACCCCTCCACTTT
TRBD1	TRBV29-1	16	TRBJ2-2	.	CSVEEAGTVGTGELFF	TGCAGCGTTGAAGAGGCCGGGACAGTCGGCACCGGGGAGCTGTTTTTT
TRBD1	TRBV25-1	15	TRBJ2-7	.	CASSDGGTGRYEQYF	TGTGCCAGCAGTGATGGAGGGACAGGGCGCTACGAGCAGTACTTC
TRBD1	TRBV27	14	TRBJ2-7	.	CASSRAGGVYEQYF	TGTGCCAGCAGTCGGGCAGGGGGCGTCTACGAGCAGTACTTC
.	TRBV10-3	12	TRBJ2-3	.	CAISGEADTQYF	TGTGCCATCTCCGGGGAGGCAGATACGCAGTATTTT
TRBD2	TRBV4-1	15	TRBJ2-1	.	CASSQDRTSPNEQFF	TGCGCCAGCAGCCAGGATAGGACTAGCCCCAATGAGCAGTTCTTC
.	TRBV5-1	14	TRBJ1-1	once	CASSLEGKNTEAFF	TGCGCCAGCAGCTTGGAGGGGAAGAACACTGAAGCTTTCTTT
.	TRBV5-4	15	TRBJ2-5	once	CASSSRLGAVETQYF	TGTGCCAGCAGTTCGAGGCTAGGAGCCGTAGAGACCCAGTACTTC
.	TRBV19	16	TRBJ1-3	.	CASSPGRELRGDTIYF	TGTGCCAGTAGTCCCGGGCGGGAACTTCGAGGGGACACCATATATTTT
TRBD1	TRBV9	16	TRBJ1-2	medium-sized	CASSVARTGEDYGYTF	TGTGCCAGCAGCGTAGCCAGGACAGGGGAGGACTATGGCTACACCTTC
.	TRBV7-3	15	TRBJ1-1	once	CASSTSGEGNTEAFF	TGTGCCAGCAGCACCTCGGGGGAGGGGAACACTGAAGCTTTCTTT
TRBD1	TRBV5-1	15	TRBJ2-2	.	CASGRTGLSSGELFF	TGCGCCAGCGGCCGGACAGGATTAAGCTCCGGGGAGCTGTTTTTT
TRBD1	TRBV7-3	17	TRBJ2-5	once	CASSYGTGGALGETQYF	TGTGCCAGCAGCTATGGGACAGGGGGCGCATTAGGGGAGACCCAGTACTTC
.	TRBV2	15	TRBJ1-5	.	CASSRQGNSNQPQHF	TGTGCCAGCAGCCGCCAGGGGAATAGCAATCAGCCCCAGCATTTT
TRBD2	TRBV13	16	TRBJ2-2	.	CASSPRLAGGYGELFF	TGTGCCAGCAGCCCTCGACTAGCGGGGGGGTACGGGGAGCTGTTTTTT
TRBD1	TRBV5-4	16	TRBJ2-3	.	CASSPGGGTGVDTQYF	TGTGCCAGCAGCCCTGGGGGGGGGACAGGGGTCGATACGCAGTATTTT
.	TRBV9	16	TRBJ2-7	.	CASSVGSSSSNYEQYF	TGTGCCAGCAGCGTAGGGAGCTCCTCCTCCAACTACGAGCAGTACTTC
.	TRBV2	13	TRBJ1-3	.	CASTQGKRNTIYF	TGTGCCAGTACCCAGGGGAAAAGAAACACCATATATTTT
.	TRBV7-7	13	TRBJ2-7	few	CASSHGQSYEQYF	TGTGCTAGCAGCCATGGACAGTCCTACGAGCAGTACTTC
.	TRBV29-1	12	TRBJ1-1	.	CSVVRGATEAFF	TGCAGCGTTGTGCGGGGAGCCACTGAAGCTTTCTTT
.	TRBV6-1	13	TRBJ1-4	.	CALRGTIDEKLFF	TGTGCCCTGCGGGGGACAATTGATGAAAAACTGTTTTTT
.	TRBV7-3	14	TRBJ1-1	.	CASSLKGVNTEAFF	TGTGCCAGCAGCTTAAAGGGGGTGAACACTGAAGCTTTCTTT
.	TRBV2	12	TRBJ1-1	.	CASSLVGTEAFF	TGTGCCAGCAGTCTTGTCGGCACTGAAGCTTTCTTT
.	TRBV5-6	18	TRBJ1-5	.	CASSLFGSGELSNQPQHF	TGTGCCAGCAGCTTGTTCGGGTCGGGGGAGCTTAGCAATCAGCCCCAGCATTTT
.	TRBV18	15	TRBJ2-3	.	CASSPRSQSTDTQYF	TGTGCCAGCTCACCACGGTCCCAGAGCACAGATACGCAGTATTTT
TRBD1	TRBV6-1	13	TRBJ2-4	.	CASSRGQGYIQYF	TGTGCCAGCAGCAGGGGGCAAGGGTACATTCAGTACTTC
.	TRBV9	15	TRBJ2-1	.	CASSVVGGSYNEQFF	TGTGCCAGCAGCGTAGTTGGGGGGTCCTACAATGAGCAGTTCTTC
TRBD2	TRBV28	15	TRBJ2-1	.	CASSRRTSGNNEQFF	TGTGCCAGCAGCCGAAGGACTAGCGGAAACAATGAGCAGTTCTTC